The 22 T cell receptor beta chains below come from one sample, sequenced in a study of OX40 agonist ivuxolimab in advanced cancers. Some clones are missing from TCRdb's copy, which holds only in-frame ones; the method was immunoSEQ multiplex PCR. The table shows roughly 96,000 clones, with 70% to 85% occurring only once. The source material was CD4+ or CD8+ T cells sorted from blood, sampled in a trial of the OX40 agonist ivuxolimab. All receptors derive from an adult with an advanced solid tumor such as melanoma, head and neck, liver or kidney cancer.

The gene calls are TRBV12-5 and TRBJ2-1; 10 bases line up with TRBD1. CDR3 size: 16 residues. Per the germline V gene, CDR1 is LGHNT and CDR2 is FRNRAP. The V and J ends lost 7 bases and 7 bases, in that order; junction bases with no gene match: 13. The chain's CDR3 is CASVKPGTGVWNEQFF. The CDR3, as DNA: TGTGCTAGTGTCAAACCCGGGACAGGGGTCTGGAATGAGCAGTTCTTC.

The rearrangement uses TRBV12-5 and TRBJ2-7; 9 bases fit TRBD1. The CDR3 is 14 amino acids. The V gene's germline CDR1 is LGHNT and CDR2 FRNRAP. V gave up 0 bases and J gave up 4 bases; unmatched junction bases: 1. CDR3 DNA sequence: TGTGCTAGTGGTTTGGTGACAGGGGGATACGAGCAGTACTTC. This encodes CASGLVTGGYEQYF.

The V gene is TRBV7-8, the J gene TRBJ2-1; D assignment may be TRBD1 or TRBD2 (5 bases each). Germline V lookup: CDR1 SGHVS, CDR2 FQNEAQ. V shed 3 bases and J shed 5 bases, with 11 bases lying between them. The CDR3 sequence is 14 residues long. The CDR3 region is CASSLTVRDNEQFF. CDR3 bases: TGTGCCAGCAGCTTGACAGTGAGGGACAATGAGCAGTTCTTC.

The J gene is TRBJ2-2, the V gene TRBV2; no clear D gene. The CDR3 has 12 residues. Germline CDR1 is SNHLY and CDR2 is FYNNEI. Trimming left V 4 bases short and J 4 bases short, with 4 bases between. Here the CDR3 reads CASSVGTGELFF. Written as DNA, the CDR3 is TGTGCCAGCAGTGTGGGCACCGGGGAGCTGTTTTTT. The whole variable domain, filled in from reference TRBV2 and TRBJ2-2, reads EPEVTQTPSHQVTQMGQEVILRCVPISNHLYFYWYRQILGQKVEFLVSFYNNEISEKSEIFDDQFSVERPDGSNFTLKIRSTKLEDSAMYFCASSVGTGELFFGEGSRLTVL.

The rearrangement uses TRBV5-1 and TRBJ2-7; TRBD2 might be the D (5 bases). Per germline, CDR1 SGHRS and CDR2 YFSETQ. Trimming pared 0 bases from V and 3 bases from J, leaving 7 bases between. The CDR3 contains 13 residues. In DNA, the CDR3 is TGCGCCAGCAGCTTGGGGGAGATCTACGAGCAGTACTTC. The encoded protein is CASSLGEIYEQYF. Variable domain in full (rest from reference TRBV5-1 and TRBJ2-7): KAGVTQTPRYLIKTRGQQVTLSCSPISGHRSVSWYQQTPGQGLQFLFEYFSETQRNKGNFPGRFSGRQFSNSRSEMNVSTLELGDSALYLCASSLGEIYEQYFGPGTRLTVT.

The rearrangement links TRBV11-2 to TRBJ2-7; a weak D match, TRBD2 (5 bases). CDR1 is SGHAT, CDR2 FQNNGV, per germline. The V end was cut by 3 bases, the J end by 3 bases, with 9 bases between. This CDR3 region has 13 residues. The CDR3 region has the DNA TGTGCCAGCAGCTTTGACGGACTCTACGAGCAGTACTTC. This gives the protein CASSFDGLYEQYF.

The chain links TRBV7-2 to TRBJ2-7; no clear D gene. V lost 2 bases and J 0 bases, leaving 8 bases between the germline ends. Germline values: CDR1 SGHTA, CDR2 FQGNSA. The CDR3 has 14 residues. Here the CDR3 DNA reads TGTGCCAGCAGCTTAATGTCCAGCTCCTACGAGCAGTACTTC. Its protein is CASSLMSSSYEQYF.

Only one count was recorded for this clone. This chain uses TRBV7-9 with TRBJ1-1; the D gene is possibly TRBD1 (5 bases). The V and J ends lost 5 bases and 3 bases respectively, with 10 bases between them. The CDR3 totals 13 residues. The germline CDR1 and CDR2 sequences are SEHNR and FQNEAQ (reference sequence). Here the CDR3 DNA reads TGTGCCAGCAGCCCCCGGGGGGACACTGAAGCTTTCTTT. Protein sequence: CASSPRGDTEAFF.

The rearrangement joins TRBV9 to TRBJ1-5, with D hard to call. V lost 0 bases to trimming and J lost 4 bases, with 11 bases between them. Germline CDR1 reads SGDLS; CDR2 reads YYNGEE. This CDR3 comprises 15 residues. The DNA for the CDR3 is TGTGCCAGCAGCGTAGGAGGTGCGCCAAATCAGCCCCAGCATTTT. Amino acid sequence: CASSVGGAPNQPQHF.

This sequence joins TRBV7-2 and TRBJ2-5; D is uncertain. The DNA matches TRBJ2-7 better at its end, which makes the J call doubtful. The CDR3 length is 14 residues. Germline CDR1 and CDR2: SGHTA and FQGNSA. This chain's CDR3 is CASSLVQSSYEQYF. The DNA of the CDR3 is TGTGCCAGCAGCTTAGTACAGAGCTCCTACGAGCAGTACTTC.

The V gene is TRBV5-1, the J gene TRBJ1-5; D is possibly TRBD1 (5 bases). Germline assignment: CDR1 SGHRS and CDR2 YFSETQ. The CDR3 length is 14 residues. Trimming shortened V by 2 bases and J by 2 bases, and 8 bases separated the two germline ends. As DNA, the CDR3 is TGCGCCAGCAGCTTAGGGGACCGCAATCAGCCCCAGCATTTT. The encoded protein is CASSLGDRNQPQHF.

This clone was counted once. The V call is TRBV5-1, the J call TRBJ2-2, with D unclear. The germline V and J ends were trimmed by 0 bases and 6 bases, with 3 bases remaining between them. This CDR3 comprises 12 residues. Germline values: CDR1 SGHRS, CDR2 YFSETQ. The CDR3 nucleotides are TGCGCCAGCAGCTTGGACGCCGGGGAGCTGTTTTTT. Its translation is CASSLDAGELFF.

The V gene is TRBV27, the J gene TRBJ1-2, with 8 bases matching TRBD1. Germline trimming cut 5 bases from V and 3 bases from J; bases unmatched to any gene: 5. The CDR3 contains 14 residues. Germline V gene lookup returns CDR1 MNHEY and CDR2 SMNVEV (reference sequence). The CDR3 region is CASSAGTGYYGYTF. Here the CDR3 DNA reads TGTGCCAGCAGTGCAGGGACAGGATACTATGGCTACACCTTC.

In its sample, this clone was seen a few times. This CDR3 is CASSVGQGNYGYTF. The CDR3 nucleotides are TGTGCCAGCAGCGTGGGACAAGGGAACTATGGCTACACCTTC. The rearrangement uses TRBV9 and TRBJ1-2; perhaps TRBD1 as D (6 bases). Trimming stripped 2 bases from V and 2 bases from J, with 10 bases between. The germline CDR1 and CDR2 sequences are SGDLS and YYNGEE. The length of the CDR3 is 14 residues.

The chain recombines TRBV19 with TRBJ1-2; D gene unclear. The CDR3 loop spans 11 amino acids. Between the trimmed V and J ends, which lost 9 bases and 3 bases, there was a span of 8 bases. Germline values: CDR1 LNHDA, CDR2 SQIVND (reference sequence). The CDR3 reads CASARDYGYTF. DNA of the CDR3: TGTGCCAGCGCCCGGGACTATGGCTACACCTTC.

The gene calls are TRBV5-4 and TRBJ1-2; 9 nucleotides line up with TRBD1. The CDR3 extends over 16 amino acids. Germline loops: CDR1 SGHNT, CDR2 YYREEE (reference sequence). Losses at the gene ends were 3 bases for V and 1 base for J; bases not matched to a gene: 7. The CDR3 loop reads CASSSRTGVGNYGYTF. CDR3 DNA sequence: TGTGCCAGCAGCTCACGGACAGGGGTGGGTAACTATGGCTACACCTTC.

This clone has a handful of counts. As DNA, the CDR3 is TGTGCCAGTAGTCCGACTAGCGGGGAGTACGAGCAGTACTTC. This codes for CASSPTSGEYEQYF. The rearrangement links TRBV19 to TRBJ2-7, with 11 bases lining up with TRBD2. Germline CDR1 and CDR2: LNHDA and SQIVND (reference sequence). The CDR3 has 14 amino acids. After removal of 5 bases from V and 4 bases from J, the junction contained 4 bases not matched to a gene.

The chain recombines TRBV6-5 with TRBJ2-3; 8 bases are shared with TRBD2. Germline CDR1 is MNHEY and CDR2 is SVGAGI. V was pared by 7 bases and J by 3 bases, with 6 bases of the junction left unmatched. This CDR3 region has 14 residues. The CDR3 sequence is CASKQGLGTDTQYF. The CDR3 DNA sequence: TGTGCCAGCAAACAGGGACTAGGAACAGATACGCAGTATTTT.

In its sample, this clone was seen once. The V gene is TRBV19, the J gene TRBJ2-3; no reliable D call. The CDR3 spans 20 residues. Per the germline V gene, CDR1 is LNHDA and CDR2 is SQIVND (reference sequence). V shed 9 bases and J shed 0 bases, with 31 bases lying between them. CDR3 sequence (DNA): TGTGCCAGCAACTCCCCCCGGATCCTTGCGCACGGAACTAGCACAGATACGCAGTATTTT. It is translated as CASNSPRILAHGTSTDTQYF. The whole variable domain, remainder taken from reference TRBV19 and TRBJ2-3, is DGGITQSPKYLFRKEGQNVTLSCEQNLNHDAMYWYRQDPGQGLRLIYYSQIVNDFQKGDIAEGYSVSREKKESFPLTVTSAQKNPTAFYLCASNSPRILAHGTSTDTQYFGPGTRLTVL.

The CDR3 bases are TGTGCCAGCTCCGGGACTAGCGGGAAAAATGAGCAGTTCTTC. It yields the protein CASSGTSGKNEQFF. This chain uses TRBV18 with TRBJ2-1, with 13 positions matching TRBD2. CDR3 length: 14 residues. J lost 7 bases, V lost 6 bases, and 3 bases had no gene match. In germline, CDR1 is KGHSH, CDR2 LQKENI.

This sequence joins TRBV25-1 and TRBJ1-6; D not resolved. Looked up from germline, CDR1 is MGHDK and CDR2 is SYGVNS. V was clipped by 3 bases and J by 3 bases, with 9 bases between them. The CDR3 contains 15 residues. The CDR3 coding sequence is TGTGCCAGCAGTGACCCACGGAACTATAATTCACCCCTCCACTTT. Protein: CASSDPRNYNSPLHF.

The chain carries TRBV20-1 and TRBJ2-2; D gene ambiguous. This CDR3 region has 11 residues. Trimming removed 5 bases at V and 4 bases at J, with 5 bases between. Germline loops: CDR1 DFQATT, CDR2 SNEGSKA (reference sequence). This CDR3 reads CSAYFTGELFF. Here the CDR3 DNA reads TGCAGTGCTTACTTCACCGGGGAGCTGTTTTTT.